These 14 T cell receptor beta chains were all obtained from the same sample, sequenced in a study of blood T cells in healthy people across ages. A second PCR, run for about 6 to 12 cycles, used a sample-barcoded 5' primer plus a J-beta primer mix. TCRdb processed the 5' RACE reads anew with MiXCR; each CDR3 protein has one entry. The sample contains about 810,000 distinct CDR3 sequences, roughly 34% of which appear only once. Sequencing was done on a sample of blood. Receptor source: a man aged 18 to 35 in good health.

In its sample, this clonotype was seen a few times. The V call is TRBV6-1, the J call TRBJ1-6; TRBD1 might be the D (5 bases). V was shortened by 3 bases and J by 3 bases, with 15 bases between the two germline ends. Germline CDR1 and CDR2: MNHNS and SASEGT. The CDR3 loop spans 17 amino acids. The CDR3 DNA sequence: TGTGCCAGCAGTGAGGAACAGGTTTTCAACTATAATTCACCCCTCCACTTT. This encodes CASSEEQVFNYNSPLHF.

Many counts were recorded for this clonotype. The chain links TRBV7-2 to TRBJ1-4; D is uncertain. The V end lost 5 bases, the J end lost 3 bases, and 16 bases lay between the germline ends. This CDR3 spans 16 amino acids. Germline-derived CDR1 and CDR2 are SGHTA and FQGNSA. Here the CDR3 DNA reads TGTGCCAGCAGCCCCTCAACGGGTGCTTCTAATGAAAAACTGTTTTTT. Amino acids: CASSPSTGASNEKLFF.

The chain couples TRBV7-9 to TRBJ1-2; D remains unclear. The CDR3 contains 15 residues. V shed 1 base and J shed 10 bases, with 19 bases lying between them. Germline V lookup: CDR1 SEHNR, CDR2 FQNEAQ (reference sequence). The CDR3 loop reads CASSLGTPMNFDYTF. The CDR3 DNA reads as TGTGCCAGCAGCTTAGGTACGCCAATGAACTTTGACTACACCTTC.

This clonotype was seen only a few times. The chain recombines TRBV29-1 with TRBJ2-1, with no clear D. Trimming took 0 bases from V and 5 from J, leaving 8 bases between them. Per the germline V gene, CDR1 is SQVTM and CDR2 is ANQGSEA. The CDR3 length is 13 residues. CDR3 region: CSVEDLTDNEQFF. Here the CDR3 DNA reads TGCAGCGTTGAAGATCTTACCGACAATGAGCAGTTCTTC.

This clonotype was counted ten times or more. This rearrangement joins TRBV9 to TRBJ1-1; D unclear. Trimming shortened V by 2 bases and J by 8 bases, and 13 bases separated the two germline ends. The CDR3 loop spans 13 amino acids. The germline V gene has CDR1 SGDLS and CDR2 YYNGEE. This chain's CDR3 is CASSVGSSKEAFF. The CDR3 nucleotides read TGTGCCAGCAGCGTGGGCAGCTCAAAAGAAGCTTTCTTT. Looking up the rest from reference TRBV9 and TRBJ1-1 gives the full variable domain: DSGVTQTPKHLITATGQRVTLRCSPRSGDLSVYWYQQSLDQGLQFLIQYYNGEERAKGNILERFSAQQFPDLHSELNLSSLELGDSALYFCASSVGSSKEAFFGQGTRLTVV.

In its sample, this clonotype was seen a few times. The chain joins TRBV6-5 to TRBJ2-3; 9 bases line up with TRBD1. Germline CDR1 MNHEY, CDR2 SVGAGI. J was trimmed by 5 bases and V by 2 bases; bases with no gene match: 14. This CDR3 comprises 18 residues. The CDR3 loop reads CASSYRGQGNSYGDTQYF. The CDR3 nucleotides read TGTGCCAGCAGTTACCGGGGACAGGGCAATTCTTACGGAGATACGCAGTATTTT.

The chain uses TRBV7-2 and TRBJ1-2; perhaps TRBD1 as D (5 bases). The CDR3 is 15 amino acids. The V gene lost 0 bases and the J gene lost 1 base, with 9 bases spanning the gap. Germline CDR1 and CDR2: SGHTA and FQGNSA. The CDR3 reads CASSLATGGNYGYTF. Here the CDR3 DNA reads TGTGCCAGCAGCTTAGCGACGGGGGGTAACTATGGCTACACCTTC.

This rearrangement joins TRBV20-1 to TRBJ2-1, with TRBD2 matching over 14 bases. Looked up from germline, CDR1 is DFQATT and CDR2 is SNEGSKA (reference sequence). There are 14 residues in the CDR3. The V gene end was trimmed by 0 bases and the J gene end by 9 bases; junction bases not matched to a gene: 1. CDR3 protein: CSARETSGGVEQFF. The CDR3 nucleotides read TGCAGTGCTAGAGAGACTAGCGGGGGGGTTGAGCAGTTCTTC.

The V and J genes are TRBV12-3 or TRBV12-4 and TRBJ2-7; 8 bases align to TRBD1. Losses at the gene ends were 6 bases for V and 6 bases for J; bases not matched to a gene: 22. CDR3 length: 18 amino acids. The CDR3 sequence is CASSPTQGQGSGFGEQYF. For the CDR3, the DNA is TGTGCCAGCAGCCCAACCCAAGGACAGGGTAGTGGTTTTGGCGAGCAGTACTTC.

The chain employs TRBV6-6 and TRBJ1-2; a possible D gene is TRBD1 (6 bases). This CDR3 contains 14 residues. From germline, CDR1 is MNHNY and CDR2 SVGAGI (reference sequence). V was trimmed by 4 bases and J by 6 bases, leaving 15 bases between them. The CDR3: CASSWGHTLDGYTF. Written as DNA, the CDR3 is TGTGCCAGCAGTTGGGGACACACACTCGATGGCTACACCTTC.

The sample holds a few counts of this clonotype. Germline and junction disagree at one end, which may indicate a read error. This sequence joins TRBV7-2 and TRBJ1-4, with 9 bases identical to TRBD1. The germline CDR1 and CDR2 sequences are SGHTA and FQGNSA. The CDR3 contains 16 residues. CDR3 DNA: TGTGCCAGCAGCTTAATCCCGGACAGGGGTGGGGAAAGACTGTTTTTT. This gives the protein CASSLIPDRGGERLFF.

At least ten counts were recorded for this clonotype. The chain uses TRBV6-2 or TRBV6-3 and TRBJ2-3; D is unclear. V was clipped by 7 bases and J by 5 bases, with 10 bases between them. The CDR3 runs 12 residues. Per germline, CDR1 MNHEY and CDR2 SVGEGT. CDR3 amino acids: CASTQAEDTQYF. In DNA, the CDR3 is TGTGCCAGCACCCAGGCGGAAGATACGCAGTATTTT.

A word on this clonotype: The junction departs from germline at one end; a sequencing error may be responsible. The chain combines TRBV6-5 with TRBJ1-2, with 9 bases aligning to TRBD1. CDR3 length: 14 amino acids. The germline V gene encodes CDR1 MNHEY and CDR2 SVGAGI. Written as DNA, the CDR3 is TGTGCCGGCAGTCGGGACAGGGCTAACTATGGCTACACCTTC. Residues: CAGSRDRANYGYTF.

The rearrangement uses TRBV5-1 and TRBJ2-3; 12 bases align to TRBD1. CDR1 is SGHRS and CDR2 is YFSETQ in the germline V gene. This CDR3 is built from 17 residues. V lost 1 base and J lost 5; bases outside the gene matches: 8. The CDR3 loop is CASSLLPGQGAGDTQYF. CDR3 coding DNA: TGCGCCAGCAGCTTGCTCCCGGGACAGGGGGCCGGAGATACGCAGTATTTT.